This TCR beta chain was observed in a study of blood T cell repertoires in COVID-19. Study-wide context: PBMCs, B-cell-depleted T cells, or T cells were the source of the cDNA or gDNA that made up the material.

Those enrolled, adults aged roughly 18 to 95 years, came from some 25 US areas. Libraries were prepared by immunoSEQ multiplex PCR; TCRdb keeps only in-frame clonotypes and omits some of them. Of around 260,000 clones in the sample, about 86% were seen once. V gave up 0 bases and J gave up 5 bases, with 13 bases separating them. Germline lookup yields CDR1 LGHNA and CDR2 YNFKEQ. The CDR3 has 16 residues. The sequenced sample was PBMCs or T cells enriched from blood (not recorded which). The J gene is TRBJ1-4, the V gene TRBV4-2; perhaps TRBD1 as D (5 bases). This clonotype was obtained from a man aged 25-45 years with acute COVID-19. CDR3 loop: CASSQDVETVNEKLFF. The CDR3 region has the DNA TGTGCCAGCAGCCAAGACGTCGAGACAGTAAATGAAAAACTGTTTTTT.